These 30 T cell receptor beta chains came from one sample sequenced in a study of blood T cell repertoires in COVID-19. TCRdb keeps only in-frame clones here, not all; method: immunoSEQ multiplex PCR. The sample has about 110,000 clones; around 90% are singletons. The sequencing input was peripheral blood. These receptors were collected from a man aged 40-50 years with active or convalescent COVID-19.

The chain couples TRBV6-5 to TRBJ1-2, with D uncertain. V dropped 8 bases and J dropped 8 bases, with 15 bases sitting between them. CDR1 MNHEY and CDR2 SVGAGI come from the germline V gene. CDR3 length: 12 amino acids. As DNA, the CDR3 is TGTGCCAGCGGGGTGTGGGGAGACGGCTACACCTTC. Its protein product is CASGVWGDGYTF.

This rearrangement joins TRBV28 to TRBJ1-3; tentatively, D is TRBD1 (5 bases). CDR1 and CDR2 (germline): MDHEN, SYDVKM. The CDR3 has 16 residues. Trimming pared 7 bases from V and 8 bases from J, leaving 24 bases between. The CDR3 DNA reads as TGTGCCAGCATCCCCCCTGTCCAGGGACTTCGACACACCATATATTTT. Encoded protein: CASIPPVQGLRHTIYF.

This chain connects TRBV6-5 to TRBJ2-1, with TRBD2 matching over 11 bases. With 4 bases clipped from V and 2 bases from J, the junction kept 1 base outside the gene matches. Per the germline V gene, CDR1 is MNHEY and CDR2 is SVGAGI. The CDR3 is 15 amino acids. CDR3 protein: CASSSTSGTYNEQFF. Here the CDR3 DNA reads TGTGCCAGCAGTTCGACTAGCGGGACCTACAATGAGCAGTTCTTC.

The rearrangement uses TRBV30 and TRBJ2-1; D uncertain. Germline CDR1 GTSNPN, CDR2 SVGIG (reference sequence). The CDR3 covers 11 residues. Trimming removed 4 bases from V and 12 bases from J, with 13 bases in between. In nucleotides, the CDR3 is TGTGCCTGGACGACTTCTCCTGCGCAGTTCTTC. Its translation is CAWTTSPAQFF.

This chain connects TRBV12-5 to TRBJ2-1, with 11 nucleotides matching TRBD2. V was clipped by 6 bases and J by 12 bases; unmatched bases: 13. Germline CDR1 is LGHNT and CDR2 is FRNRAP. There are 15 residues in the CDR3. The CDR3 loop reads CASGQLAGDGGRQFF. The CDR3 DNA follows: TGTGCTAGTGGCCAACTAGCGGGGGACGGGGGAAGGCAGTTCTTC.

V and J are TRBV10-2 and TRBJ2-1; 11 bases match TRBD2. CDR1 WSHSY and CDR2 SAAADI come from the germline V gene. The ends lost 8 bases at V and 0 bases at J; junction bases unmatched: 6. The CDR3 has 16 amino acids. CDR3 in DNA: TGCGCCAGCGAGGGACTAGCGGCCACCTCCTACAATGAGCAGTTCTTC. It is translated as CASEGLAATSYNEQFF.

This clone was detected once. The V gene is TRBV6-4, the J gene TRBJ2-1, with 9 bases that match TRBD1. CDR1 and CDR2 (germline): MRHNA, SNTAGT. This CDR3 is 16 amino acids long. The junction had 9 bases not matched to a gene; V was cut back by 3 bases and J by 6 bases. This CDR3 reads CASSEGPGQGRNEQFF. CDR3 DNA sequence: TGTGCCAGCAGTGAAGGTCCGGGACAGGGTCGCAATGAGCAGTTCTTC.

The J gene is TRBJ1-4, the V gene TRBV20-1, with TRBD1 as a possible D gene (5 bases). Trimming stripped 3 bases from V and 2 bases from J, with 13 bases between. The germline gives CDR1 DFQATT, CDR2 SNEGSKA (reference sequence). CDR3 size: 15 residues. The CDR3 region is CSASSRRGTNEKLFF. DNA for the CDR3: TGCAGTGCTAGTTCTCGGCGGGGGACTAATGAAAAACTGTTTTTT.

This chain uses TRBV19 with TRBJ1-1, with a possible D match to TRBD1 (5 bases). V was trimmed by 7 bases and J by 1 base, leaving 16 bases between them. Germline-derived CDR1 and CDR2 are LNHDA and SQIVND (reference sequence). The CDR3 loop spans 15 amino acids. The CDR3 here is CASTGPGVGNTEAFF. CDR3 coding DNA: TGTGCCAGTACGGGACCGGGGGTCGGGAACACTGAAGCTTTCTTT. Supplemented by reference TRBV19 and TRBJ1-1, the full variable domain reads DGGITQSPKYLFRKEGQNVTLSCEQNLNHDAMYWYRQDPGQGLRLIYYSQIVNDFQKGDIAEGYSVSREKKESFPLTVTSAQKNPTAFYLCASTGPGVGNTEAFFGQGTRLTVV.

The chain uses TRBV27 and TRBJ2-1; D is perhaps TRBD1 (6 bases). V lost 2 bases and J 3 bases, leaving 8 bases between the germline ends. This CDR3 is built from 14 residues. Germline V gene data show CDR1 as MNHEY and CDR2 as SMNVEV (reference sequence). The CDR3 DNA follows: TGTGCCAGCAGTTTAAGAGGGGGCTACAATGAGCAGTTCTTC. Its protein is CASSLRGGYNEQFF.

This clone came up a few times. The CDR3 sequence: CASSPTGGGISPLHF. Written as DNA, the CDR3 is TGTGCCAGCAGCCCCACGGGAGGGGGCATTTCACCCCTCCACTTT. The V and J genes are TRBV7-3 and TRBJ1-6; TRBD1 matches at 7 bases. Germline CDR1 is SGHTA and CDR2 is FQGTGA. V was clipped by 5 bases and J by 9 bases; unmatched bases: 10. CDR3 length: 15 amino acids.

This rearrangement joins TRBV24-1 to TRBJ2-3; the match to TRBD2 covers 10 bases. Germline CDR1 KGHDR, CDR2 SFDVKD. Trimming removed 2 bases from V and 4 bases from J; junction bases left unmatched: 5. The CDR3 has 16 amino acids. The DNA of the CDR3 is TGTGCCACCAGTGATTCAAGCGGGAGGGCTGCAGATACGCAGTATTTT. Amino acids: CATSDSSGRAADTQYF.

This sequence joins TRBV7-9 and TRBJ1-4; no firm D call. V gave up 1 base and J gave up 3 bases, with 6 bases separating them. Germline V gene lookup returns CDR1 SEHNR and CDR2 FQNEAQ (reference sequence). This CDR3 has 14 amino acids. The CDR3, as DNA: TGTGCCAGCAGCTTAGACGGAGCTAATGAAAAACTGTTTTTT. The encoded protein is CASSLDGANEKLFF. The full variable domain, rest sourced from reference TRBV7-9 and TRBJ1-4, is DTGVSQNPRHKITKRGQNVTFRCDPISEHNRLYWYRQTLGQGPEFLTYFQNEAQLEKSRLLSDRFSAERPKGSFSTLEIQRTEQGDSAMYLCASSLDGANEKLFFGSGTQLSVL.

About this clone: A junction end diverges from the germline sequence, so it may reflect a read error. The genes are TRBV3-1 (or the pseudogene TRBV3-2) and TRBJ1-1; no definite D call. Germline CDR1 LGHDT, CDR2 YNNKEL (reference sequence). The CDR3 extends over 13 amino acids. As DNA, the CDR3 is TGTGCCAGCAGCCCACGGGAAAACAGTGAAGCTTTCTTT. Its translation is CASSPRENSEAFF.

This sequence joins TRBV7-9 and TRBJ1-6; D is perhaps TRBD1 (5 bases). The germline V gene has CDR1 SEHNR and CDR2 FQNEAQ (reference sequence). The V and J ends lost 2 bases and 7 bases respectively, with 12 bases between them. The CDR3 contains 15 residues. The CDR3 here is CASSLQGIGNSPLHF. CDR3 nucleotide sequence: TGTGCCAGCAGCTTACAGGGAATTGGCAATTCACCCCTCCACTTT.

This chain links TRBV5-1 with TRBJ2-1, with 8 bases lining up with TRBD2. V was clipped by 1 base and J by 5 bases; unmatched bases: 5. Germline V lookup: CDR1 SGHRS, CDR2 YFSETQ. This CDR3 region has 15 residues. This chain's CDR3 is CASSLYTSGNNEQFF. CDR3 in DNA: TGCGCCAGCAGCTTGTATACTAGCGGAAACAATGAGCAGTTCTTC.

The chain couples TRBV5-1 to TRBJ1-2, with 7 bases that match TRBD1. V gave up 1 base and J gave up 3 bases; unmatched junction bases: 9. The CDR3 is 16 residues long. CDR1 SGHRS and CDR2 YFSETQ come from the germline V gene. The CDR3 spells CASSLNTGASYYGYTF. The CDR3 region has the DNA TGCGCCAGCAGCTTGAATACAGGGGCGAGTTACTATGGCTACACCTTC.

In this sample, this clone turned up a few times. This chain connects TRBV7-3 to TRBJ2-2, with TRBD1 identical over 10 bases. The J segment lost 0 bases and the V segment lost 1 base, leaving 5 bases of the junction unmatched. The CDR3 length is 18 residues. Germline lookup yields CDR1 SGHTA and CDR2 FQGTGA. The CDR3: CASSLMGQGYANTGELFF. CDR3 coding DNA: TGTGCCAGCAGCTTAATGGGACAGGGGTACGCGAACACCGGGGAGCTGTTTTTT.

The chain recombines TRBV19 with TRBJ1-4, with 7 bases identical to TRBD1. This CDR3 region has 13 residues. Trimming took 8 bases from V and 8 from J; bases not matched to a gene: 8. Germline V CDR1 and CDR2: LNHDA, SQIVND (reference sequence). CDR3 nucleotide sequence: TGTGCCAGTCGAACAGGGGCCAGAGAAAAACTGTTTTTT. It translates to CASRTGAREKLFF. The complete variable domain, with remaining parts taken from reference TRBV19 and TRBJ1-4, reads DGGITQSPKYLFRKEGQNVTLSCEQNLNHDAMYWYRQDPGQGLRLIYYSQIVNDFQKGDIAEGYSVSREKKESFPLTVTSAQKNPTAFYLCASRTGAREKLFFGSGTQLSVL.

V and J are TRBV9 and TRBJ1-1; D unresolved. The germline V gene has CDR1 SGDLS and CDR2 YYNGEE. CDR3 length equals 15 residues. Deletions cut 1 base from V and 0 bases from J, with 10 bases between. The CDR3 loop reads CASSVTGFMNTEAFF. DNA for the CDR3: TGTGCCAGCAGCGTAACCGGGTTCATGAACACTGAAGCTTTCTTT.

The V and J genes are TRBV19 and TRBJ1-5; tentatively, D is TRBD1 (6 bases). This CDR3 has 16 residues. Germline-derived CDR1 and CDR2 are LNHDA and SQIVND (reference sequence). Trimming stripped 2 bases from V and 2 bases from J, with 13 bases between. This CDR3 is CASSITGMKGNQPQHF. As DNA, the CDR3 is TGTGCCAGTAGTATAACAGGGATGAAGGGCAATCAGCCCCAGCATTTT.

The genes are TRBV28 and TRBJ2-6; D is perhaps TRBD1 (6 bases). This CDR3 spans 18 amino acids. Trimming left V 6 bases short and J 4 bases short, with 22 bases between. CDR1 and CDR2 from the germline V gene are MDHEN and SYDVKM. The CDR3 DNA reads as TGTGCCAGCAGCCAAGCCACAATAACAGGGTTAGGGGCCAACGTCCTGACTTTC. Translation: CASSQATITGLGANVLTF.

This rearrangement joins TRBV28 to TRBJ2-5; no firm D call. The germline V gene has CDR1 MDHEN and CDR2 SYDVKM. V was cut by 6 bases and J by 1 base, with 6 bases left in between. The length of the CDR3 is 12 residues. DNA for the CDR3: TGTGCCAGCAGACAGCCCCAAGAGACCCAGTACTTC. It is translated as CASRQPQETQYF. Using reference TRBV28 and TRBJ2-5 for the parts outside the CDR3, the full variable domain is DVKVTQSSRYLVKRTGEKVFLECVQDMDHENMFWYRQDPGLGLRLIYFSYDVKMKEKGDIPEGYSVSREKKERFSLILESASTNQTSMYLCASRQPQETQYFGPGTRLLVL.

The chain employs TRBV9 and TRBJ2-1, with TRBD2 matching 11 bases. The CDR3 covers 16 residues. V shed 4 bases and J 7 bases; nucleotides not matched to a gene: 10. The germline V gene encodes CDR1 SGDLS and CDR2 YYNGEE. The CDR3 sequence: CASSSPGTSGLNEQFF. The CDR3 region has the DNA TGTGCCAGCAGCTCCCCCGGGACTAGCGGACTTAATGAGCAGTTCTTC.

The chain combines TRBV20-1 with TRBJ2-7; weak D call: TRBD2 (6 bases). The V end lost 3 bases, the J end lost 0 bases, and 18 bases lay between the germline ends. Germline V gene sequence: CDR1 DFQATT, CDR2 SNEGSKA (reference sequence). This CDR3 comprises 16 residues. The CDR3 here is CSASAWGTEGSYEQYF. The CDR3 region has the DNA TGCAGTGCTAGTGCCTGGGGGACTGAAGGCTCCTACGAGCAGTACTTC.

The V call is TRBV2, the J call TRBJ2-7, with D perhaps TRBD1 (6 bases). With 6 bases removed from V and 4 bases from J, the gap between germline ends came to 13 bases. CDR3 length: 13 residues. Germline V gene lookup returns CDR1 SNHLY and CDR2 FYNNEI. CDR3 loop: CASSRDTAYEQYF. The CDR3 nucleotides read TGTGCCAGCAGCCGGGACACGGCTTACGAGCAGTACTTC. The complete variable domain, with remaining parts taken from reference TRBV2 and TRBJ2-7, reads EPEVTQTPSHQVTQMGQEVILRCVPISNHLYFYWYRQILGQKVEFLVSFYNNEISEKSEIFDDQFSVERPDGSNFTLKIRSTKLEDSAMYFCASSRDTAYEQYFGPGTRLTVT.

The DNA of the CDR3 is TGTGCCAGTAGTACGCCGACAGGGGCGGGCTATGGCTACACCTTC. Translating it yields CASSTPTGAGYGYTF. The chain combines TRBV19 with TRBJ1-2; 8 bases align to TRBD1. The V gene end was trimmed by 4 bases and the J gene end by 4 bases; junction bases not matched to a gene: 8. The CDR3 has 15 residues. Germline lookup yields CDR1 LNHDA and CDR2 SQIVND (reference sequence).

This rearrangement joins TRBV11-2 to TRBJ2-6; D remains unclear. The V and J ends lost 3 bases and 4 bases respectively, with 7 bases between them. Germline CDR1 SGHAT, CDR2 FQNNGV. The CDR3 totals 14 residues. In DNA form, the CDR3 reads TGTGCCAGCAGCTTCCTCCTGGGGGCCAACGTCCTGACTTTC. Translating gives CASSFLLGANVLTF.

V gene TRBV6-5 combines with J gene TRBJ2-7, with D maybe TRBD2 (7 bases). Trimming shortened V by 3 bases and J by 2 bases, and 17 bases separated the two germline ends. The CDR3 is 16 residues long. Looked up from germline, CDR1 is MNHEY and CDR2 is SVGAGI. DNA for the CDR3: TGTGCCAGCAGTTATCGGGGGGCCTCCTCCACCTACGAGCAGTACTTC. Protein: CASSYRGASSTYEQYF.

This chain joins TRBV6-1 and TRBJ2-1; 7 nucleotides line up with TRBD2. The CDR3 contains 13 residues. After removal of 2 bases from V and 12 bases from J, the junction contained 7 bases not matched to a gene. Per the germline V gene, CDR1 is MNHNS and CDR2 is SASEGT. In nucleotides, the CDR3 is TGTGCCAGCAGTGAATGGGGACTACTTGGGCAGTTCTTC. It codes for CASSEWGLLGQFF.